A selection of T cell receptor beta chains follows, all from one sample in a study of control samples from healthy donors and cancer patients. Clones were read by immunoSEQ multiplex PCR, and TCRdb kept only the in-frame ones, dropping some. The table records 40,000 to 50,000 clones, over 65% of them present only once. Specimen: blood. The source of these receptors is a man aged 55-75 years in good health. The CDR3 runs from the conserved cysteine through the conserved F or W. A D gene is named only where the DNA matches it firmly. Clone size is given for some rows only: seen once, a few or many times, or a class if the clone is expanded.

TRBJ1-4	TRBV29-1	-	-	CSADLPNGKLFF	TGCAGCGCTGACCTACCAAACGGAAAACTGTTTTTT
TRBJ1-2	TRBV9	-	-	CASSVSGSQMLGYTF	TGTGCCAGCAGCGTCAGTGGATCCCAGATGTTGGGCTACACCTTC
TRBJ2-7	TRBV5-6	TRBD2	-	CASSTLGGAEQYF	TGTGCCAGCTCCACCCTCGGGGGGGCCGAGCAGTACTTC
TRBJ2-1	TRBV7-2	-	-	CASSTQSTGRRFF	TGTGCCAGCAGCACCCAATCCACAGGGCGTAGGTTCTTC
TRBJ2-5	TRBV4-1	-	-	CASSQEGGMNGETQYF	TGCGCCAGCAGCCAAGAAGGCGGGATGAACGGGGAGACCCAGTACTTC
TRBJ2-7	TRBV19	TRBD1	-	CASTLKPGQTYEQYF	TGTGCCAGTACTCTCAAACCGGGACAGACCTACGAGCAGTACTTC
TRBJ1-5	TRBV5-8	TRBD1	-	CASSSRQGHQPQHF	TGTGCCAGCAGCTCGAGACAGGGTCATCAGCCCCAGCATTTT
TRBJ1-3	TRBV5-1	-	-	CASSLSTGNTIYF	TGCGCCAGCAGCTTGTCTACGGGAAACACCATATATTTT
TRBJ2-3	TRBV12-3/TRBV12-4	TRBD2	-	CASSWTSQGLGYF	TGTGCCAGCAGTTGGACTAGCCAGGGCCTGGGGTATTTT
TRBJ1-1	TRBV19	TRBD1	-	CASREQDRAEAFF	TGTGCCAGTAGAGAGCAGGACAGGGCTGAAGCTTTCTTT
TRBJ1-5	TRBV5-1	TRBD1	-	CASSPGQGAFQPQHF	TGCGCCAGCAGCCCCGGACAGGGGGCTTTTCAGCCCCAGCATTTT
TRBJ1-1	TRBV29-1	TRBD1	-	CSAQGAPGTEAFF	TGCAGCGCTCAGGGGGCCCCGGGCACTGAAGCTTTCTTT
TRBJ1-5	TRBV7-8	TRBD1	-	CASSSGPTGGANQPQHF	TGTGCCAGCAGCTCCGGGCCGACAGGGGGTGCGAATCAGCCCCAGCATTTT
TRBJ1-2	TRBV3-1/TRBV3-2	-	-	CASTSSNYGYTF	TGTGCCAGCACCTCCTCTAACTATGGCTACACCTTC
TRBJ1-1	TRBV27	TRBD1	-	CASSWRGDRQAFF	TGTGCCAGCAGTTGGCGGGGGGACAGACAAGCTTTCTTT
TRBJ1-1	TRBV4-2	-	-	CASSQQGKYTEAFF	TGTGCCAGCAGCCAACAAGGAAAGTACACTGAAGCTTTCTTT
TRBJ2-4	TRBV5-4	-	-	CASTRVNGDKNIQYF	TGTGCCAGCACCCGGGTGAACGGGGACAAAAACATTCAGTACTTC
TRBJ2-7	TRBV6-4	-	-	CASSRDFLGEQYF	TGTGCCAGCAGCCGGGATTTCCTGGGGGAGCAGTACTTC
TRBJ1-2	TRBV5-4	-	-	CASSLDREANYGYTF	TGTGCCAGCAGCTTGGACAGGGAAGCTAACTATGGCTACACCTTC
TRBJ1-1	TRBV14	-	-	CASSRGLLNTEAFF	TGTGCCAGCAGCCGGGGGTTACTGAACACTGAAGCTTTCTTT
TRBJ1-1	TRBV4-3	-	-	CASSQRGPKAEAFF	TGCGCCAGCAGCCAGCGGGGTCCGAAGGCTGAAGCTTTCTTT
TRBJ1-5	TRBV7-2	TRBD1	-	CASSSGHDRGPNQPQHF	TGTGCCAGCAGCTCCGGACATGACAGGGGGCCCAATCAGCCCCAGCATTTT
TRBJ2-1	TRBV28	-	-	CASSLQGPPYNEQFF	TGTGCCAGCAGTTTACAGGGGCCTCCTTACAATGAGCAGTTCTTC
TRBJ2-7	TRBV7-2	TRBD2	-	CASSLDFPSGYEQYF	TGTGCCAGCAGCTTGGATTTTCCTAGCGGTTACGAGCAGTACTTC
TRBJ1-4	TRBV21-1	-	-	CASSNLHRVVTNEKLFF	TGTGCCAGCAGCAACCTACACAGGGTTGTAACTAATGAAAAACTGTTTTTT
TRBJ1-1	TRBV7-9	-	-	CASSLPGGTTEAFF	TGTGCCAGCAGCTTACCCGGGGGAACCACTGAAGCTTTCTTT
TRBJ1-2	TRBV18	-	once	CASSQTILVLSGYTF	TGTGCCAGCTCACAAACGATATTAGTGTTAAGTGGCTACACCTTC
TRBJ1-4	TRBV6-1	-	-	CASSEARSGAGGTNEKLFF	TGTGCCAGCAGTGAAGCGCGAAGTGGGGCCGGCGGAACTAATGAAAAACTGTTTTTT
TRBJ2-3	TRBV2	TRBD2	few	CASSDSRTSGSSKASTDTQYF	TGTGCCAGCAGTGATTCTAGGACTAGCGGGTCATCAAAAGCTAGCACAGATACGCAGTATTTT
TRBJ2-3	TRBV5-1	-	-	CASSLEISTDTQYF	TGCGCCAGCAGCTTAGAGATTAGCACAGATACGCAGTATTTT
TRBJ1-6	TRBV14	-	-	CASSRRGRQQDSPLHF	TGTGCCAGCAGCCGACGAGGGAGACAACAGGATTCACCCCTCCACTTT
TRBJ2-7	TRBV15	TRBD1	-	CATNRTGHEQYF	TGTGCCACCAACAGGACAGGTCACGAGCAGTACTTC
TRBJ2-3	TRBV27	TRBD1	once	CASSLFHPGQGRTDTQYF	TGTGCCAGCAGTTTATTTCATCCGGGACAGGGGCGTACAGATACGCAGTATTTT
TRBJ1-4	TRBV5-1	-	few	CASSFGQINEKLFF	TGCGCCAGCAGCTTCGGACAGATTAATGAAAAACTGTTTTTT
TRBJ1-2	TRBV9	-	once	CASSVRTYSGGYTF	TGTGCCAGCAGCGTTAGGACCTACTCAGGTGGCTACACCTTC
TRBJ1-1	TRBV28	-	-	CASSSQDRYTEAFF	TGTGCCAGCAGTTCCCAGGACAGATACACTGAAGCTTTCTTT
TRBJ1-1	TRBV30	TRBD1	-	CMTGARVPTGEAFF	TGTATGACAGGGGCTCGCGTGCCCACTGGTGAAGCTTTCTTT
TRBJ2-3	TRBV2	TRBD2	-	CASRVGTSGRAYTDTQYF	TGTGCCAGCAGGGTAGGGACTAGCGGGAGAGCCTACACAGATACGCAGTATTTT
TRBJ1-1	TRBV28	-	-	CASSLEVPRMNTEAFF	TGTGCCAGCAGTTTGGAGGTTCCGCGGATGAACACTGAAGCTTTCTTT
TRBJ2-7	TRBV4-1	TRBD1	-	CASSLADRGSYEQYF	TGCGCCAGCAGCCTGGCCGACAGGGGAAGCTACGAGCAGTACTTC
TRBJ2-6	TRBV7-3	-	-	CASSLSGEPGANVLTF	TGTGCCAGCAGCTTATCTGGAGAACCCGGGGCCAACGTCCTGACTTTC
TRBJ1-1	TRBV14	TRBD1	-	CASSQQGGLLHTEAFF	TGTGCCAGCAGCCAACAGGGGGGACTTCTGCACACTGAAGCTTTCTTT
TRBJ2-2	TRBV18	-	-	CASSRGVGGIDTGELFF	TGTGCCAGCTCACGGGGCGTCGGGGGTATCGACACCGGGGAGCTGTTTTTT
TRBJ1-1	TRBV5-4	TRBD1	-	CASRKPGQGTAEAFF	TGTGCCAGCAGAAAACCGGGACAGGGGACCGCTGAAGCTTTCTTT
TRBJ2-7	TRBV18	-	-	CASSPQTGPYEQYF	TGTGCCAGCTCACCACAAACAGGTCCCTACGAGCAGTACTTC
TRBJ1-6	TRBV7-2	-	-	CASSLGQWNSPLHF	TGTGCCAGCAGCTTAGGACAATGGAATTCACCCCTCCACTTT
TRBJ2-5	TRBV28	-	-	CASSPDYQETQYF	TGTGCCAGCAGTCCGGACTACCAAGAGACCCAGTACTTC
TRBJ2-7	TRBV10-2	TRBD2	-	CASSEVPSGESEQYF	TGCGCCAGCAGTGAGGTGCCTAGCGGGGAGTCTGAGCAGTACTTC
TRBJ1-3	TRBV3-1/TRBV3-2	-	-	CASSLQGDSGNTIYF	TGTGCCAGCAGCCTCCAGGGCGACTCTGGAAACACCATATATTTT
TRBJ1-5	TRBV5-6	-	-	CASSRGWSNQPQHF	TGTGCCAGCAGCCGAGGTTGGAGCAATCAGCCCCAGCATTTT
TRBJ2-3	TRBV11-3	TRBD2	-	CASSLTSGGPDTQYF	TGTGCCAGCAGCTTGACTAGCGGGGGCCCAGATACGCAGTATTTT
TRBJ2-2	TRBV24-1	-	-	CATKGGANTGELFF	TGTGCCACCAAGGGGGGGGCGAACACCGGGGAGCTGTTTTTT
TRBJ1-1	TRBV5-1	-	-	CASSTSTGSPLEAFF	TGCGCCAGCAGCACCTCAACCGGGAGCCCCCTAGAAGCTTTCTTT
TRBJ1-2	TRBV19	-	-	CASTLDRNYGYTF	TGTGCCAGTACCCTTGACAGAAACTATGGCTACACCTTC